Listed below are T cell receptor beta chains from one sample, sequenced in a study of T cells in Graves' hyperthyroidism and ophthalmopathy. Each CDR3 protein gets one entry after TCRdb re-called the multiplex PCR reads with MiXCR. The table records 150,000 or so distinct CDR3 sequences, roughly 10% of them present only once. What was sequenced was blood. The receptor set was obtained from a woman between 18 and 29 years old with Graves' hyperthyroidism that later progressed to Graves' ophthalmopathy. Each CDR3 is given with its conserved first and last residue. D genes are given only for firm matches. The size of a clone is reported for some rows only, either as once, few or many, or as a class for expanded clones.

many	TRBV15	-	TRBJ2-3	TGTGCCACCAGCAGGGAGCGAGGAAGGCAAGATACGCAGTATTTT	CATSRERGRQDTQYF
many	TRBV12-3/TRBV12-4	-	TRBJ1-5	TGTGCCAGCAGCCTAGGGGGGCTGTCGCCCCAGCATTTT	CASSLGGLSPQHF
many	TRBV30	TRBD1	TRBJ1-2	TGTGCCTGGACCCGGGACAGGGGATACTATGGCTACACCTTC	CAWTRDRGYYGYTF
many	TRBV5-1	-	TRBJ2-1	TGCGCCAGCGGGATGGGGCTTTACAATGAGCAGTTCTTC	CASGMGLYNEQFF
many	TRBV7-9	-	TRBJ1-4	TGTGCCAGCAGCCCCACTGGGCGACCGGAAAAACTGTTTTTT	CASSPTGRPEKLFF
many	TRBV6-2/TRBV6-3	-	TRBJ2-3	TGTGCCAGCAGTTTAGCGTGGATAACAGATACGCAGTATTTT	CASSLAWITDTQYF
many	TRBV7-2	TRBD2	TRBJ2-7	TGTGCCAGCAGCTTCCGGGGGGAGGGTTTGATGTACGAGCAGTACTTC	CASSFRGEGLMYEQYF
-	TRBV3-1	TRBD1	TRBJ1-1	TGTGCCAGCAGCCAAGATTGGGCTAGCGGGACAGCGGCTTTCTTT	CASSQDWASGTAAFF
many	TRBV7-9	-	TRBJ1-6	TGTGCCAGCAGCTTAGACCTGGACAAGAATTCACCCCTCCACTTT	CASSLDLDKNSPLHF
many	TRBV6-2/TRBV6-3	-	TRBJ2-5	TGTGCCAGCAGTTACTGGCAGGGCGAAGAAGAGACCCAGTACTTC	CASSYWQGEEETQYF
few	TRBV7-6	-	TRBJ2-1	TGTGCCAGCAGCTTTTTTAGCGCCAATGAGCAGTTCTTC	CASSFFSANEQFF
many	TRBV11-2	-	TRBJ2-1	TGTGCCAGCAGCCCAGTGAGAGAGCAGTTCTTC	CASSPVREQFF
many	TRBV28	TRBD1	TRBJ1-3	TGTGCCAGCAGTCTCAAGGCAGGGGGCCGCTCTGGAAACACCATATATTTT	CASSLKAGGRSGNTIYF
many	TRBV7-8	-	TRBJ2-5	TGTGCCAGCAGCTTAGCCGGGAGCACCGGCGGGACCCAGTACTTC	CASSLAGSTGGTQYF
once	TRBV24-1	-	TRBJ2-3	TGTGCCACCAGTGACCTAGAAGATACGCAGTATTTT	CATSDLEDTQYF
-	TRBV9	-	TRBJ2-2	TGTGCCAGCAGCGTAAAACTGGGGGGCTCGGACACCGGGGAGCTGTTTTTT	CASSVKLGGSDTGELFF
many	TRBV24-1	TRBD1	TRBJ2-5	TGTGCCACCAGTGACGGAACAGGGGGCCAAGAGACCCAGTACTTC	CATSDGTGGQETQYF
many	TRBV28	-	TRBJ2-1	TGTGCCAGCAGTTTAGAACAGGGAAGGGAGCAGTTCTTC	CASSLEQGREQFF
many	TRBV12-3/TRBV12-4	-	TRBJ1-5	TGTGCCAGCAGTGGGGATAATCAGCCCCAGCATTTT	CASSGDNQPQHF
-	TRBV11-3	TRBD2	TRBJ2-4	TGTGCCAGCAGCCCGGGAGGACTAGCGGGAGACTGGGGCAAAAACATTCAGTACTTC	CASSPGGLAGDWGKNIQYF
many	TRBV7-2	TRBD2	TRBJ2-2	TGTGCCAGCAGCTTAGGGGCGGGAGTTTCCGGGGAGCTGTTTTTT	CASSLGAGVSGELFF
many	TRBV5-6	TRBD1	TRBJ1-2	TGTGCCAGCAGCTCTAGGGGACAGAACTATGGCTACACCTTC	CASSSRGQNYGYTF
many	TRBV13	-	TRBJ2-5	TGTGCCAGCAGCGGCAGACAAGAGACCCAGTACTTC	CASSGRQETQYF
few	TRBV2	-	TRBJ2-2	TGTGCCAGCAGTGAATTTGACACCGGGGAGCTGTTTTTT	CASSEFDTGELFF
many	TRBV7-9	-	TRBJ2-1	TGTGCCAGCAGCGATAATGGCCTCGACTCCTACAATGAGCAGTTCTTC	CASSDNGLDSYNEQFF
few	TRBV25-1	TRBD2	TRBJ2-7	TGTGCCAGCAGTGATGATTTTAGGACTAGCAGAAACGAGCAGTACTTC	CASSDDFRTSRNEQYF
-	TRBV20-1	TRBD1	TRBJ1-1	TGCAGTGCTGAGAGACAGGGGGGCACTGGAGCTTTCTTT	CSAERQGGTGAFF
many	TRBV3-1	-	TRBJ2-1	TGTGCCAGCAGCACAGATTCCTCCTACAATGAGCAGTTCTTC	CASSTDSSYNEQFF
-	TRBV6-1	TRBD2	TRBJ2-1	TGTGCCAGCAGCGATCTTAGCGGGGGGCCCGTTAATGAGCAGTTCTTC	CASSDLSGGPVNEQFF
many	TRBV15	-	TRBJ1-5	TGTGCCACCAGCAGCTTAGATAGCAATCAGCCCCAGCATTTT	CATSSLDSNQPQHF
-	TRBV5-5	-	TRBJ2-5	TGTGCCAGCAGCTTGAAAAGGGTCGTGGAGACCCAGTACTTC	CASSLKRVVETQYF
-	TRBV20-1	-	TRBJ1-2	TGCAGTGCTCAACCGGGAAACCTCTATGGCTACACCTTC	CSAQPGNLYGYTF
-	TRBV5-6	TRBD1	TRBJ2-5	TGTGCCAGCAGCGTAGGGGGCGCGTCGGAGACCCAGTACTTC	CASSVGGASETQYF
many	TRBV24-1	TRBD2	TRBJ2-3	TGTGCCACCAGCCTAGCGGGGAGCACAGATACGCAGTATTTT	CATSLAGSTDTQYF
many	TRBV13	TRBD1	TRBJ1-1	TGTGCCAGCAGCGCCCCGGGACAGGGGTTCCTCATGAACACTGAAGCTTTCTTT	CASSAPGQGFLMNTEAFF
few	TRBV9	TRBD2	TRBJ2-1	TGTGCCAGCAGCGTAGAGTTGCTTGGCGGGGGTAACAATGAGCAGTTCTTC	CASSVELLGGGNNEQFF
many	TRBV2	-	TRBJ1-4	TGTGCCAGCAGTGCGGGGGGTCCTAATGAAAAACTGTTTTTT	CASSAGGPNEKLFF
many	TRBV7-3	TRBD2	TRBJ2-3	TGTGCCAGCAGCCTTTCTAGCGGAACAGATACGCAGTATTTT	CASSLSSGTDTQYF